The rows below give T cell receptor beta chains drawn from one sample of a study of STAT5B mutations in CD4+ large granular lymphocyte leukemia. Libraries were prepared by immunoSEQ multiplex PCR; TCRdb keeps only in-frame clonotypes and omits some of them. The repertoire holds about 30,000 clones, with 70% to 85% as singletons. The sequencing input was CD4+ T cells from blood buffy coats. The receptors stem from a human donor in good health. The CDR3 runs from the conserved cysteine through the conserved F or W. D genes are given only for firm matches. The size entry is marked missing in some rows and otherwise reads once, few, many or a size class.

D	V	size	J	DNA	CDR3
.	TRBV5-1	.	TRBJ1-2	TGCGCCAGCAGCTTGGAACAGCGAGCTAACTATGGCTACACCTTC	CASSLEQRANYGYTF
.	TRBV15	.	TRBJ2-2	TGTGCCACCAGCAGCGACACCGGGGAGCTGTTTTTT	CATSSDTGELFF
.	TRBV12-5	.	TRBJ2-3	TGTGCTAGTGGTACGGGTTCGGGAGTTATGTATTTT	CASGTGSGVMYF
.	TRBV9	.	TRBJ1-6	TGTGCCAGCAGCTACTCGGGAACGAGCTCCTATAATTCACCCCTCCACTTT	CASSYSGTSSYNSPLHF
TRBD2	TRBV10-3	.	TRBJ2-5	TGTGCCATCTCACCCCGCGGGGGTCAAGAGACCCAGTACTTC	CAISPRGGQETQYF
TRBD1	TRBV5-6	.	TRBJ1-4	TGTGCCAGCAGCTGGCTTCGGGACAGATGGGATGAAAAACTGTTTTTT	CASSWLRDRWDEKLFF
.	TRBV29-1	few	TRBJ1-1	TGCAGCGTTGAAAGTCGGCCGGCTACTGAAGCTTTCTTT	CSVESRPATEAFF
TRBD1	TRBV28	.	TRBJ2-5	TGTGCCAGCAGGCCTAACAGGGGTGGAGAGACCCAGTACTTC	CASRPNRGGETQYF
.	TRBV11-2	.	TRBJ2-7	TGTGCCAGCAGCTTAAAGTCAGGACGGTTCCACGAGCAGTACTTC	CASSLKSGRFHEQYF
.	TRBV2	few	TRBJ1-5	TGTGCCAGCAGAACGACGGGGATGAGCAATCAGCCCCAGCATTTT	CASRTTGMSNQPQHF
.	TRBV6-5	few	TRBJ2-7	TGTGCCAGCACGGGCGCCTACGAGCAGTACTTC	CASTGAYEQYF
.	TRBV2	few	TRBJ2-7	TGTGCCAGCAGTCCCCAGGGGGGACCCTCCTACGAGCAGTACTTC	CASSPQGGPSYEQYF
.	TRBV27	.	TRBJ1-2	TGTGCCAGCAGCCTAGGGAAAGTCTGGGGCTGGAAGGGCTACACCTTC	CASSLGKVWGWKGYTF
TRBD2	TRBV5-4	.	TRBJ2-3	TGTGCCAGCAGCTTGGTCGGCAGCGGGGGGGCGGTTTCGGATACGCAGTATTTT	CASSLVGSGGAVSDTQYF
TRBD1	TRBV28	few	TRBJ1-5	TGTGCCAGCAACTCCCAACAGGGGGGCTATCAGCCCCAGCATTTT	CASNSQQGGYQPQHF
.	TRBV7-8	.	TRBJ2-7	TGTGCCAGCAGCTTAGGTCTAGCAGACTCCTACGAGCAGTACTTC	CASSLGLADSYEQYF
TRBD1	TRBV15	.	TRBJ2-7	TGTGCCACCAGCAGAGAGAGCTGGACAGGGGCCTACGAGCAGTACTTC	CATSRESWTGAYEQYF
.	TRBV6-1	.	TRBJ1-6	TGTGCCAGCAGTGGGCTGGATAATTCACCCCTCCACTTT	CASSGLDNSPLHF
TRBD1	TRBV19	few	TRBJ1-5	TGTGCCAGTAGCAATATCAGGGGGCATTTAAGTTCGAGCAATCAGCCCCAGCATTTT	CASSNIRGHLSSSNQPQHF
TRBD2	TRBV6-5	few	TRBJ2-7	TGTGCCAGCAGTTACTCGAGTAGCGGGAGTCATTACGAGCAGTACTTC	CASSYSSSGSHYEQYF
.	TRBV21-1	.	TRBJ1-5	TGTGCCAGCACCTCTGGGGAGAATCAGCCCCAGCATTTT	CASTSGENQPQHF
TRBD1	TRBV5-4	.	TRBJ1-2	TGTGCCAGCAGCTTGTCTATACGGACAGGCACCAACTATGGCTACACCTTC	CASSLSIRTGTNYGYTF
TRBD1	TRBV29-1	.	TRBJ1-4	TGCAGCGTGAAAAACAGGGGTGGTGAAAAACTGTTTTTT	CSVKNRGGEKLFF
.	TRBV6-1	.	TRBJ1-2	TGTGCCAGCATGTCAGGAGATGACTATGGCTACACCTTC	CASMSGDDYGYTF
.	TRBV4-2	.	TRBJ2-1	TGTGCCAGCAGCCCACGAGCCGACAGCTCCTACAATGAGCAGTTCTTC	CASSPRADSSYNEQFF
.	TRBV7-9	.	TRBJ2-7	TGTGCCAGCAGCCCAGGGACCTACGAGCAGTACTTC	CASSPGTYEQYF
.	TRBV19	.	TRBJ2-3	TGTGCCAGTAGTATAAACAGGCAGGCCACGCAGTATTTT	CASSINRQATQYF
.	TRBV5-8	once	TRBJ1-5	TGTGCCAGCAGCTCGCCACAGGGTAGCAATCAGCCCCAGCATTTT	CASSSPQGSNQPQHF
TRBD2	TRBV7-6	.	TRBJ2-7	TGTGCCAGCACCCTCAGGGGGGGACTAGCGGGGAATGAGCAGTACTTC	CASTLRGGLAGNEQYF
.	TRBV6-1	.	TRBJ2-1	TGTGCCAGCTGGGGCGGGTACAATGAGCAGTTCTTC	CASWGGYNEQFF
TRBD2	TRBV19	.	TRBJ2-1	TGTGCCAGTAGTCCGTGGGCCGGGACTAGCGTGTTTCGGGAGCAGTTCTTC	CASSPWAGTSVFREQFF
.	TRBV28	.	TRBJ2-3	TGTGCCAGCAGGGGGGGCCTTAGCACAGATACGCAGTATTTT	CASRGGLSTDTQYF
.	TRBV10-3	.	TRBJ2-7	TGTGCCCTCGGCCGGGGCGGTATCTACGAGCAGTACTTC	CALGRGGIYEQYF
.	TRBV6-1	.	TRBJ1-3	TGTGCCAGCAGCCAGGCCCTTTCCCCAACCATATATTTT	CASSQALSPTIYF
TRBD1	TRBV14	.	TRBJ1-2	TGTGCCAGCAGCCCTTGGACAGGCCCTGGGGACTATGGCTACACCTTC	CASSPWTGPGDYGYTF
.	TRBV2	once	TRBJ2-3	TGTGCCAGCAAGCCCCTACTAGCTCAGTTGGCAGATACGCAGTATTTT	CASKPLLAQLADTQYF
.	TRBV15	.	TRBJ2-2	TGTGCCACCAGCGGCACAGGGTCCCCCGGGGAGCTGTTTTTT	CATSGTGSPGELFF
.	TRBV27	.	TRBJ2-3	TGTGCCAGCAGGCCACGACCGCGAGATACGCAGTATTTT	CASRPRPRDTQYF
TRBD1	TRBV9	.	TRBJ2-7	TGTGCCAGCAGCGTCCGGGACAGGGTATCCGAGCAGTACTTC	CASSVRDRVSEQYF
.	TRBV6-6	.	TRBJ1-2	TGTGCCAGCAGTTACTCGGACAGACCGTATGGCTACACCTTC	CASSYSDRPYGYTF
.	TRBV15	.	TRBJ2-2	TGTGCCACCAGCAGATATGAAAACACCGGGGAGCTGTTTTTT	CATSRYENTGELFF
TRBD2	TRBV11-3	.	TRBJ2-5	TGTGCCAGCAGCTTAGAACTAGCGGGCGGGGAGACCCAGTACTTC	CASSLELAGGETQYF
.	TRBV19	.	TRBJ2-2	TGTGCCAGTAGTATAAAGGTGAACACCGGGGAGCTGTTTTTT	CASSIKVNTGELFF
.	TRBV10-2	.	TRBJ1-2	TGCGCCAGCAGTGGTTTGGATGGCTACACCTTC	CASSGLDGYTF
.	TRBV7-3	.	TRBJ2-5	TGTGCCAGCAGCTTGAGGGGGGAGACCCAGTACTTC	CASSLRGETQYF
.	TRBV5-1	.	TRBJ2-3	TGCGCCAGCAAAGCGGGGACACGGACAGATACGCAGTATTTT	CASKAGTRTDTQYF
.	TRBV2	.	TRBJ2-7	TGTGCCAGCCAACTGGGGTACTACGAGCAGTACTTC	CASQLGYYEQYF
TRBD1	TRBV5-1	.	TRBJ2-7	TGCGCCAGCAGCTTGGCGGGACAGTTCTACGAGCAGTACTTC	CASSLAGQFYEQYF
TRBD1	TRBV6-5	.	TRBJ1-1	TGTGCCAGCAGCTACCGACAGGGGATCTCTGAAGCTTTCTTT	CASSYRQGISEAFF
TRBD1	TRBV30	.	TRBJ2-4	TGTGCCTGGAACAGGGGCCAAAACATTCAGTACTTC	CAWNRGQNIQYF